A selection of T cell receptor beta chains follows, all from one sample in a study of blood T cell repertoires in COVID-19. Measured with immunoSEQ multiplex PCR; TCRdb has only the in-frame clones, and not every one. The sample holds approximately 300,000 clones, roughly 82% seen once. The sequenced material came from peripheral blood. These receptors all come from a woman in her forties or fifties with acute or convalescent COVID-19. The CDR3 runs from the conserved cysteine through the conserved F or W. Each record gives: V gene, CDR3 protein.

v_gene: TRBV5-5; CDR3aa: CASSRQGGRGTSTDTQYF
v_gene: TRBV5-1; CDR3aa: CASSSPGGGTDTQYF
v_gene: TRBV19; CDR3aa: CASRKRDSKNIQYF
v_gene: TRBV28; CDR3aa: CASRSGTSGRYEQYF
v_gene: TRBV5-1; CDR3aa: CASSLTGSGNTEAFF
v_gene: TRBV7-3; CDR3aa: CASSYSGLSGNEQFF
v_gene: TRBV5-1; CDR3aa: CASSLEGQANSPLHF
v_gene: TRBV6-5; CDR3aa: CASMEGFPSYEQYF
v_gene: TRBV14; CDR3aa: CASERENTGELFF
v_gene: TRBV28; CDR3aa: CASSLYGDRGHGYTF
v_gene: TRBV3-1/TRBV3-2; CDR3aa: CASSQDKGAGQIYEQYF
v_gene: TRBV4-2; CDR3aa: CASSQAGTGVYYNSPLHF
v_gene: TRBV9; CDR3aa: CASSPRGDVYSGNTIYF
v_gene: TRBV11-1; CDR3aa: CASTPSGRARYTQYF
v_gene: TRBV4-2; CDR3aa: CASSQELSGTSGSETQYF
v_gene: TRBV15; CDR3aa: CATSSLDRARNEKLFF
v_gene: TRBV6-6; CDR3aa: CASVHGGGRMNTEAFF
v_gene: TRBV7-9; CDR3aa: CASSLWRESGYTF
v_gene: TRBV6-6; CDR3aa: CASLKGSDQPQHF
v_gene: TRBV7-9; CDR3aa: CASSSGDISYEQYF
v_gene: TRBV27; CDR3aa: CASSLLAVGNTGELFF
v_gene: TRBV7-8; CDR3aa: CASISGIYNEQFF
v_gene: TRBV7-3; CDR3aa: CASSSLADVNNEQFF
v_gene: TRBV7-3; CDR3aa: CASSPYTGELFF
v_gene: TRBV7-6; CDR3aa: CASSFDNSFWNSPLHF
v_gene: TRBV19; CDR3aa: CASSIKRADYGYTF
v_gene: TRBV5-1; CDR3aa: CASSLFASGTDTQYF
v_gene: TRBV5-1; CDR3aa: CASSPRGGNQPQHF
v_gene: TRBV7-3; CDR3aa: CASSIQGPGVYEQYF
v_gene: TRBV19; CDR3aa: CASTSGTGVYQPQHF
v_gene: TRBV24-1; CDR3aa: CATSDFSGTSGSNEQFF